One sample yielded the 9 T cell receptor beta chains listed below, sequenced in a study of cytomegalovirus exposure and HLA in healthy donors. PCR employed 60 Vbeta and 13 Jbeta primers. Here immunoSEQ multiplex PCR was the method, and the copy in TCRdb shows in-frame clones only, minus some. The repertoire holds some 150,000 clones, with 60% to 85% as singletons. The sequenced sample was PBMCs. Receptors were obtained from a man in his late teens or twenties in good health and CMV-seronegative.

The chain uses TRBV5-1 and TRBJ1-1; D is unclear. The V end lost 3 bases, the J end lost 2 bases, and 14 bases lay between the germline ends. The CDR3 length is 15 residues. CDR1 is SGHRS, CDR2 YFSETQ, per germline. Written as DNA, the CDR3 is TGCGCCAGCAGCTCCAGCGGGGTTGGTAACACTGAAGCTTTCTTT. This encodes CASSSSGVGNTEAFF.

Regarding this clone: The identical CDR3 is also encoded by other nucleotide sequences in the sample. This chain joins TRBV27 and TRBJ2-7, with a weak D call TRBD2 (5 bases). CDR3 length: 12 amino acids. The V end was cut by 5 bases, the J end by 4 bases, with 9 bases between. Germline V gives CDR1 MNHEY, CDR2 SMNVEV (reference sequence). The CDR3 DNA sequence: TGTGCCAGCAGTCCGACGGGGTACGAGCAGTACTTC. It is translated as CASSPTGYEQYF.

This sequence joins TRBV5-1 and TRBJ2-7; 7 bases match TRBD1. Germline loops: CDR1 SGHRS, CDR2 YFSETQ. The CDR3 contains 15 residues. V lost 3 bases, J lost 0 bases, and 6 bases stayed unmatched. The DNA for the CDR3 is TGCGCCAGCAGCTGGACGGGACAGATCTCCTACGAGCAGTACTTC. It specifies CASSWTGQISYEQYF.

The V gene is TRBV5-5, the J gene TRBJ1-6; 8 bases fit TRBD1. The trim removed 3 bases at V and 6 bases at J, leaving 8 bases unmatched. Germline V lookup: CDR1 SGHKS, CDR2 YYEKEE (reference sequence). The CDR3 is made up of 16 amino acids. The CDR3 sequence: CASSSRTGQGNSPLHF. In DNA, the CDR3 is TGTGCCAGCAGCTCGAGGACCGGACAGGGTAATTCACCCCTCCACTTT. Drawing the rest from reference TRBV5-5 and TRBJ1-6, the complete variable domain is DAGVTQSPTHLIKTRGQQVTLRCSPISGHKSVSWYQQVLGQGPQFIFQYYEKEERGRGNFPDRFSARQFPNYSSELNVNALLLGDSALYLCASSSRTGQGNSPLHFGNGTRLTVT.

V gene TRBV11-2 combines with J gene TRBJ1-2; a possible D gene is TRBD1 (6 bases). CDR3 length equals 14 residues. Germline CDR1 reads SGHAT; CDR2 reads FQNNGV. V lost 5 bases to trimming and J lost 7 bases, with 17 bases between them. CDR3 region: CASSQQGVKSGYTF. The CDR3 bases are TGTGCCAGCAGCCAACAGGGCGTAAAGTCTGGCTACACCTTC.

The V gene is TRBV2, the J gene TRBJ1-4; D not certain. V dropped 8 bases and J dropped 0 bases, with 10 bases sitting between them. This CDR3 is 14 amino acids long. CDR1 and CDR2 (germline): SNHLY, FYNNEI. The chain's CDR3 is CASRRVTTNEKLFF. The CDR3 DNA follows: TGTGCCAGCCGCCGCGTGACAACTAATGAAAAACTGTTTTTT.

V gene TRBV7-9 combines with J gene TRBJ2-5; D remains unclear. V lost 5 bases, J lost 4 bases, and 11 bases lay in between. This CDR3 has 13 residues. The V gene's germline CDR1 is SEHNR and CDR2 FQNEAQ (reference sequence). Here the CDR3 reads CASSPLTGETQYF. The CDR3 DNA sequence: TGTGCCAGCAGCCCGCTGACGGGAGAGACCCAGTACTTC.

For the CDR3, the DNA is TGTGCCAGCAGCCAAGAGGTAGGGGGAGCTAACTATGGCTACACCTTC. The encoded protein is CASSQEVGGANYGYTF. The chain recombines TRBV4-2 with TRBJ1-2, with a tentative D call TRBD1 (6 bases). Trimming cost V 0 bases and J 0 bases, with 11 bases left between them. The CDR3 loop spans 16 amino acids. CDR1 LGHNA and CDR2 YNFKEQ come from the germline V gene.

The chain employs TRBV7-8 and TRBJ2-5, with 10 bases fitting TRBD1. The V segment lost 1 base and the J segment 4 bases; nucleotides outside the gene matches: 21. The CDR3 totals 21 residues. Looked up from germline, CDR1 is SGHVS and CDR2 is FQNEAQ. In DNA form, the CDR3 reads TGTGCCAGCAGCTTAGTTTTGACCACGTGGGACAGGGGTGGGAAGCGAGAGACCCAGTACTTC. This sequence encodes CASSLVLTTWDRGGKRETQYF.